The subject of this entry is one T cell receptor beta chain. The antigen remains unidentified. These data come from a study of OX40 agonist ivuxolimab in advanced cancers. Study as a whole: Ivuxolimab, which is an agonistic anti-OX40 (CD134) antibody, was administered to the patients. Of mixed ages from about 23 to 85 and averaging around 60 years, the group was just under 85% male. Partial responses were achieved by three patients, of whom one had hepatocellular carcinoma and two had cutaneous melanoma.

General study findings and limits: CD4+ T cells averaged fewer expanded clones than CD8+ T cells.

From germline, CDR1 is SGHAT and CDR2 FQNNGV. The CDR3 totals 16 residues. J gave up 5 bases and V 2 bases, and 5 bases lay outside the gene matches. Repertoires were generated with immunoSEQ multiplex PCR, while TCRdb's copy carries only in-frame clones and drops some. The table records roughly 27,000 clones, about 76% of them present only once. This TCR derives from an adult with an advanced solid tumor such as melanoma, head and neck, liver or kidney cancer. This rearrangement joins TRBV11-2 to TRBJ1-6; the match to TRBD1 covers 8 bases. The sample consisted of CD4+ or CD8+ T cells sorted from blood, taken in a trial of the OX40 agonist ivuxolimab. DNA of the CDR3: TGTGCCAGCAGCTTACGCGGGACAGGTAATAATTCACCCCTCCACTTT. This codes for CASSLRGTGNNSPLHF.